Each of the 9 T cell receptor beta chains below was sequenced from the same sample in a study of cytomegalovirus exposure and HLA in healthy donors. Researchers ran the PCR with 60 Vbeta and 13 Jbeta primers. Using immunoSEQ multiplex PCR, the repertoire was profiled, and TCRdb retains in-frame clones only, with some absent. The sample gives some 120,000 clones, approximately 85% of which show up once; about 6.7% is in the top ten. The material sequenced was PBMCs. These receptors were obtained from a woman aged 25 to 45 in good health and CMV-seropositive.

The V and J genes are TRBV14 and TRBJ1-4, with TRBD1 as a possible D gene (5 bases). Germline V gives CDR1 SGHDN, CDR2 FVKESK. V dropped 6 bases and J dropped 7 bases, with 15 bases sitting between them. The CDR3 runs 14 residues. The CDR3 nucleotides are TGTGCCAGCAGACGGGCGGGGGTCGGTGAAAAACTGTTTTTT. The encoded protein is CASRRAGVGEKLFF.

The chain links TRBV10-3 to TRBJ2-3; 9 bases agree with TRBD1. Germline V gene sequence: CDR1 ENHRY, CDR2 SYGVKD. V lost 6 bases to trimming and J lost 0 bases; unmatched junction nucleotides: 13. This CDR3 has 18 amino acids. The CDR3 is CAIRGGQGRSESTDTQYF. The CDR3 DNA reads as TGTGCCATCAGGGGGGGACAGGGACGGTCGGAGAGCACAGATACGCAGTATTTT.

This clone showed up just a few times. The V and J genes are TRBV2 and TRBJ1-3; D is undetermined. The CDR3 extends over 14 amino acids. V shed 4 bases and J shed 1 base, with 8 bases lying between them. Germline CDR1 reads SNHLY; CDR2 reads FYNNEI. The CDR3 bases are TGTGCCAGCAGTGCGCGGGGATCTGGAAACACCATATATTTT. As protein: CASSARGSGNTIYF. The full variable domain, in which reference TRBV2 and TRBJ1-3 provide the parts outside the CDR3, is EPEVTQTPSHQVTQMGQEVILRCVPISNHLYFYWYRQILGQKVEFLVSFYNNEISEKSEIFDDQFSVERPDGSNFTLKIRSTKLEDSAMYFCASSARGSGNTIYFGEGSWLTVV.

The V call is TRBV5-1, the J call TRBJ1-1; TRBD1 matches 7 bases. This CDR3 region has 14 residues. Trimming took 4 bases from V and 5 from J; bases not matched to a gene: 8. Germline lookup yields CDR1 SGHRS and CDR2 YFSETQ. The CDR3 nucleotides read TGCGCCAGCAGCCGGGACGCCAGGGGGACTGAAGCTTTCTTT. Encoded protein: CASSRDARGTEAFF.

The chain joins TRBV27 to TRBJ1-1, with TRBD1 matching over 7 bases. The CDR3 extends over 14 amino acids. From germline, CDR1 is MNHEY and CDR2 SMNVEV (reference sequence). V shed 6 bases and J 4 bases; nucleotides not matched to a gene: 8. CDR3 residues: CASSLRQGGTEAFF. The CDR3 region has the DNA TGTGCCAGCAGCCTACGACAGGGCGGCACTGAAGCTTTCTTT.

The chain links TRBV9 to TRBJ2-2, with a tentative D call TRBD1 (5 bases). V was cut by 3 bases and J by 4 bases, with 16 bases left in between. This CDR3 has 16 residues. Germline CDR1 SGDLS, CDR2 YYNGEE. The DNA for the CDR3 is TGTGCCAGCAGCGCCTACGACAGTAGGGGCACCGGGGAGCTGTTTTTT. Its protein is CASSAYDSRGTGELFF.

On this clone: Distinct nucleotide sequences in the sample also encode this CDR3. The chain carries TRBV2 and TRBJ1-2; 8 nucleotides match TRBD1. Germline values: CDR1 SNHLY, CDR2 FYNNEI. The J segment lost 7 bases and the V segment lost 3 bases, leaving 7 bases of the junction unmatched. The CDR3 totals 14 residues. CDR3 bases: TGTGCCAGCAGTGACGGACAGGGAAGGGGTGGCTACACCTTC. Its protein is CASSDGQGRGGYTF.

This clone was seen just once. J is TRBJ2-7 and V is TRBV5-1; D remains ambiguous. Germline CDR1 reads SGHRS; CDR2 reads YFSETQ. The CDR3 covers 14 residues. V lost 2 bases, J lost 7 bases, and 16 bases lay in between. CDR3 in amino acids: CASSLFDTAGEQYF. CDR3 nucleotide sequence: TGCGCCAGCAGCTTATTCGACACGGCTGGGGAGCAGTACTTC.

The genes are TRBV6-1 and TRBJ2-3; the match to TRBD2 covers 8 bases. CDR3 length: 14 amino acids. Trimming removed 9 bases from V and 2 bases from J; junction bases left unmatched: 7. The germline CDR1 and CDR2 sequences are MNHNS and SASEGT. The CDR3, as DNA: TGTGCCAGTAAGAGCGGGGGCCCCACAGATACGCAGTATTTT. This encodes CASKSGGPTDTQYF.